This is a list of T cell receptor beta chains from one sample in a study of T-cell memory formation after mild COVID-19. TCRdb fed the 5' RACE reads into MiXCR, producing one record per CDR3 protein. This sample yields more than 450,000 distinct CDR3 sequences, of which roughly 18% are seen a single time; around 12% belongs to the top ten. Input material: PBMCs or a T cell subset sorted from them (not recorded which). Receptors originate from an adult woman who had mild COVID-19 (a few samples of this study predate the infection). Cell type and time point are not known. CDR3s include the opening cysteine and the closing phenylalanine or tryptophan. Each record gives: D gene, clone size, J gene, V gene, CDR3 protein, CDR3 DNA. A D gene is named only where the DNA matches it firmly. Clone size appears in some rows only: once, few, many, or a class for an expanded clone.

- | - | TRBJ2-7 | TRBV7-9 | CASTPGGREQYF | TGTGCCAGCACCCCGGGGGGCCGCGAGCAGTACTTC
- | - | TRBJ1-2 | TRBV12-3/TRBV12-4 | CASSSGTLGYGYTF | TGTGCCAGCAGCTCCGGGACGCTTGGCTATGGCTACACCTTC
- | - | TRBJ1-2 | TRBV12-3/TRBV12-4 | CASSLDSFGYTF | TGTGCCAGCAGTCTGGACAGCTTTGGCTACACCTTC
- | - | TRBJ1-1 | TRBV7-9 | CASSLGILDTEAFF | TGTGCCAGCAGCCTCGGGATTCTGGACACTGAAGCTTTCTTT
- | - | TRBJ2-5 | TRBV3-1 | CASSQLGGPKETQYF | TGTGCCAGCAGCCAACTGGGGGGGCCCAAAGAGACCCAGTACTTC
- | - | TRBJ1-1 | TRBV12-3/TRBV12-4 | CASSPPGYLSGEAFF | TGTGCCAGCAGCCCTCCAGGGTACCTCAGCGGTGAAGCTTTCTTT
- | - | TRBJ1-2 | TRBV19 | CASSIARAGLYGYTF | TGTGCCAGTAGTATAGCGAGAGCGGGGCTCTATGGCTACACCTTC
TRBD1 | - | TRBJ2-7 | TRBV19 | CASSRDRGREQYF | TGTGCCAGTAGCCGGGACAGGGGGCGGGAGCAGTACTTC
- | few | TRBJ2-7 | TRBV7-2 | CASSFWAVAYEQYF | TGTGCCAGCAGCTTTTGGGCGGTAGCTTACGAGCAGTACTTC
TRBD2 | - | TRBJ2-1 | TRBV30 | CAWRGLAVDEQFF | TGTGCCTGGAGAGGACTAGCGGTCGATGAGCAGTTCTTC
- | few | TRBJ1-1 | TRBV7-6 | CASSYGRGARTEAFF | TGTGCCAGCAGCTACGGTCGCGGGGCAAGGACTGAAGCTTTCTTT
- | - | TRBJ2-7 | TRBV27 | CASSLSPDPWEQYF | TGTGCCAGCAGTTTATCTCCGGACCCGTGGGAGCAGTACTTC
TRBD1 | few | TRBJ2-3 | TRBV24-1 | CATSEGTGGLDTQYF | TGTGCCACCAGTGAAGGTACAGGGGGCTTGGATACGCAGTATTTT
- | - | TRBJ2-7 | TRBV4-3 | CASSQDHDLRSYEQYF | TGCGCCAGCAGCCAAGATCACGACCTTCGCTCCTACGAGCAGTACTTC
- | few | TRBJ2-5 | TRBV7-2 | CASSIFPGPQETQYF | TGTGCCAGCAGCATCTTCCCGGGACCTCAAGAGACCCAGTACTTC
- | - | TRBJ1-1 | TRBV7-9 | CASSVPPGTQNTEAFF | TGTGCCAGCAGCGTACCTCCCGGGACCCAGAACACTGAAGCTTTCTTT
- | few | TRBJ2-1 | TRBV3-1 | CASSHYPPHNEQFF | TGTGCCAGCAGCCATTATCCTCCCCACAATGAGCAGTTCTTC
- | few | TRBJ1-1 | TRBV7-9 | CASSRDPLLGAFF | TGTGCCAGCAGCCGAGACCCCCTTTTAGGGGCTTTCTTT
- | - | TRBJ2-2 | TRBV12-3/TRBV12-4 | CASSTRFGELFF | TGTGCCAGCAGCACTCGTTTCGGGGAGCTGTTTTTT
TRBD1 | few | TRBJ2-1 | TRBV7-3 | CASSCPVDKGQDNGYNEQFF | TGTGCCAGCAGCTGCCCGGTCGACAAGGGACAGGACAATGGATACAATGAGCAGTTCTTC
TRBD2 | few | TRBJ2-3 | TRBV4-1 | CASSQAGSGSYTDTQYF | TGCGCCAGCAGCCAAGCAGGTAGCGGGAGCTACACAGATACGCAGTATTTT
- | - | TRBJ2-7 | TRBV9 | CASSVEGGSYEQYF | TGTGCCAGCAGCGTTGAAGGGGGCTCCTACGAGCAGTACTTC
- | - | TRBJ2-7 | TRBV7-9 | CASSSQESSYEQYF | TGTGCCAGCAGCTCGCAGGAGAGCTCCTACGAGCAGTACTTC
- | - | TRBJ2-6 | TRBV21-1 | CASSKGTLNRGPSGANVLTF | TGTGCCAGCAGCAAAGGAACGCTAAACCGTGGTCCCTCTGGGGCCAACGTCCTGACTTTC
- | - | TRBJ1-6 | TRBV30 | CAWSPGLTSPLHF | TGTGCCTGGTCCCCCGGGTTAACTTCACCCCTCCACTTT
- | - | TRBJ2-2 | TRBV27 | CASSLLPGRGELFF | TGTGCCAGCAGTTTACTCCCCGGGAGAGGGGAGCTGTTTTTT
TRBD2 | - | TRBJ2-1 | TRBV29-1 | CSVEDRASGRGGFF | TGCAGCGTTGAAGATCGAGCTAGCGGGAGAGGGGGGTTCTTC
- | - | TRBJ2-7 | TRBV6-5 | CAKIGDEQYF | TGTGCCAAAATCGGCGACGAGCAGTACTTC
- | - | TRBJ2-1 | TRBV7-9 | CASSATRDASPRNEQFF | TGTGCCAGCAGCGCGACCCGGGACGCCTCTCCCCGGAATGAGCAGTTCTTC
TRBD1 | few | TRBJ2-7 | TRBV14 | CASSQVQGATYEQYF | TGTGCCAGCAGCCAAGTACAGGGGGCCACCTACGAGCAGTACTTC
- | few | TRBJ2-7 | TRBV20-1 | CSARDEGREVSYEQYF | TGCAGTGCTAGAGATGAGGGCAGGGAGGTCTCCTACGAGCAGTACTTC
- | - | TRBJ1-2 | TRBV7-3 | CASSLTPRGVGYGYTF | TGTGCCAGCAGCTTAACCCCACGCGGGGTTGGGTATGGCTACACCTTC
- | - | TRBJ2-7 | TRBV15 | CATSREGGASSEQYF | TGTGCCACCAGCAGAGAAGGTGGTGCTAGCTCCGAGCAGTACTTC